These 26 T cell receptor beta chains originate from one sample sequenced in a study of technical replicates of blood from several donors. Produced via immunoSEQ multiplex PCR; TCRdb's table is partial and in-frame only. The table has approximately 70,000 clones, roughly 92% seen once; the top ten hold about 0.39%. The sample was T cells isolated from PBMCs. Receptor source: a human donor in good health.

V usage is TRBV9 and J usage is TRBJ1-3; a possible D gene is TRBD1 (6 bases). The CDR3 has 16 residues. Germline CDR1 reads SGDLS; CDR2 reads YYNGEE. The V end was cut by 2 bases, the J end by 3 bases, with 15 bases between. In DNA form, the CDR3 reads TGTGCCAGCAGCGTTGCAGGGGACCGGTTTGGAAACACCATATATTTT. This encodes CASSVAGDRFGNTIYF.

The chain joins TRBV29-1 to TRBJ2-2, with TRBD2 matching over 10 bases. The germline CDR1 and CDR2 sequences are SQVTM and ANQGSEA. V shed 4 bases and J 4 bases; nucleotides not matched to a gene: 3. CDR3 length: 14 residues. The CDR3 region has the DNA TGCAGCGTTGGACTAGCGGGCCTCACCGGGGAGCTGTTTTTT. Translated, it gives CSVGLAGLTGELFF.

This chain joins TRBV10-2 and TRBJ1-4; D possibly corresponds to TRBD1 (5 bases). The CDR3 is 15 amino acids. CDR1 is WSHSY, CDR2 SAAADI, per germline. V was cut by 6 bases and J by 6 bases, with 17 bases left in between. The CDR3 DNA sequence: TGCGCCAGCAGCGAACCGGGACTGGGGGATGAAAAACTGTTTTTT. It translates to CASSEPGLGDEKLFF.

The J gene is TRBJ2-7, the V gene TRBV5-6; D call uncertain. Germline V gene sequence: CDR1 SGHDT, CDR2 YYEEEE. This CDR3 has 11 amino acids. V lost 0 bases, J lost 6 bases, and 4 bases lay in between. The CDR3 sequence is CASSLVAEQYF. The CDR3 nucleotides read TGTGCCAGCAGCTTGGTGGCCGAGCAGTACTTC.

The chain employs TRBV4-3 and TRBJ2-1, with 12 nucleotides matching TRBD1. Per the germline V gene, CDR1 is LGHNA and CDR2 is YSLEER. After removal of 2 bases from V and 4 bases from J, the junction contained 15 bases not matched to a gene. CDR3 length: 20 residues. The CDR3 sequence is CASSQLGGTGGQRGYNEQFF. CDR3 nucleotide sequence: TGCGCCAGCAGCCAACTAGGGGGGACAGGGGGCCAGAGGGGATACAATGAGCAGTTCTTC.

This sequence joins TRBV9 and TRBJ1-2; 10 nucleotides agree with TRBD1. This CDR3 has 17 amino acids. The trim removed 2 bases at V and 5 bases at J, leaving 12 bases unmatched. Germline CDR1 reads SGDLS; CDR2 reads YYNGEE. CDR3 protein: CASSVGTGEGGFYGYTF. The CDR3, as DNA: TGTGCCAGCAGCGTTGGGACAGGGGAGGGAGGTTTTTATGGCTACACCTTC.

The chain employs TRBV25-1 and TRBJ1-2, with D possibly TRBD1 on 6 matching bases. The CDR3 runs 16 residues. The V end was cut by 0 bases, the J end by 6 bases, with 17 bases between. Per germline, CDR1 MGHDK and CDR2 SYGVNS. The CDR3: CASSEYDTQGINGYTF. CDR3 DNA: TGTGCCAGCAGTGAATATGACACACAGGGTATCAATGGCTACACCTTC.

This clone was counted once. This chain joins TRBV27 and TRBJ1-2; D may be TRBD1 (6 bases). CDR1 MNHEY and CDR2 SMNVEV come from the germline V gene (reference sequence). The length of the CDR3 is 17 residues. The V gene lost 3 bases and the J gene lost 4 bases, with 21 bases spanning the gap. The chain's CDR3 is CASSFEGPTGDTYGYTF. The CDR3 region has the DNA TGTGCCAGCAGTTTTGAGGGACCGACAGGTGACACCTATGGCTACACCTTC.

The V gene is TRBV28, the J gene TRBJ1-2, with 10 bases that match TRBD1. The germline V gene has CDR1 MDHEN and CDR2 SYDVKM. Germline trimming cut 11 bases from V and 0 bases from J; bases unmatched to any gene: 0. The CDR3 sequence is 12 residues long. CDR3 protein: CAGQGANYGYTF. Here the CDR3 DNA reads TGTGCCGGACAGGGGGCTAACTATGGCTACACCTTC.

V is TRBV6-5 and J is TRBJ1-2; a possible D gene is TRBD1 (5 bases). Germline V lookup: CDR1 MNHEY, CDR2 SVGAGI. Trimming took 8 bases from V and 2 from J, leaving 15 bases between them. This CDR3 contains 14 residues. CDR3: CASGRGDLNYGYTF. In DNA, the CDR3 is TGTGCCAGCGGGAGAGGGGACTTAAACTATGGCTACACCTTC.

The chain has TRBV19 and TRBJ2-7, with D possibly matching TRBD1 (6 bases). V was cut by 6 bases and J by 6 bases, with 18 bases left in between. This CDR3 contains 14 residues. Looked up from germline, CDR1 is LNHDA and CDR2 is SQIVND (reference sequence). Here the CDR3 DNA reads TGTGCCAGTAGCATGCAAACAGGGTCGGGCGAGCAGTACTTC. This sequence encodes CASSMQTGSGEQYF.

This chain links TRBV6-1 with TRBJ2-2, with TRBD1 matching over 10 bases. This CDR3 comprises 15 residues. Trimming at V came to 5 bases and at J to 5 bases, leaving 5 bases not matched to a gene. Germline V gene data show CDR1 as MNHNS and CDR2 as SASEGT. CDR3 sequence reads: CASSPWTGGTGELFF. The CDR3 DNA follows: TGTGCCAGCAGTCCCTGGACAGGGGGTACCGGGGAGCTGTTTTTT.

DNA for the CDR3: TGTGCCAGTAGTATTTTCCTAGTAGGTGAGCAGTTCTTC. It is translated as CASSIFLVGEQFF. The V gene is TRBV19, the J gene TRBJ2-1, with unresolved D. V lost 3 bases, J lost 9 bases, and 12 bases lay in between. Germline V gene lookup returns CDR1 LNHDA and CDR2 SQIVND (reference sequence). There are 13 residues in the CDR3.

The chain recombines TRBV28 with TRBJ2-1; the match to TRBD2 covers 8 bases. V dropped 3 bases and J dropped 6; count of bases not matched to a gene: 7. The CDR3 has 15 amino acids. Per germline, CDR1 MDHEN and CDR2 SYDVKM. Here the CDR3 DNA reads TGTGCCAGCAGTTTGGAGCGGGAGCTGTCCAATGAGCAGTTCTTC. Translation: CASSLERELSNEQFF.

The chain is built from TRBV27 and TRBJ2-3; D gene ambiguous. This CDR3 region has 13 residues. Looked up from germline, CDR1 is MNHEY and CDR2 is SMNVEV (reference sequence). Trimming shortened V by 3 bases and J by 6 bases, and 10 bases separated the two germline ends. The CDR3 is CASSLQRPDTQYF. The CDR3 coding sequence is TGTGCCAGCAGTTTGCAGCGCCCCGATACGCAGTATTTT.

The chain is built from TRBV19 and TRBJ2-3; the D is unclear. The CDR3 is 18 amino acids. Germline assignment: CDR1 LNHDA and CDR2 SQIVND (reference sequence). The ends were cut back, 7 bases at V and 4 bases at J, with 27 bases in the middle. The CDR3 region is CASKGSTLPLVGPDTQYF. The DNA for the CDR3 is TGTGCCAGTAAAGGCAGTACGCTACCCCTTGTGGGCCCAGATACGCAGTATTTT.

The chain has TRBV9 and TRBJ1-4; possible D gene TRBD1, 6 bases. CDR3 length equals 15 residues. CDR1 is SGDLS, CDR2 YYNGEE, per germline. Trimming removed 0 bases at V and 5 bases at J, with 11 bases between. Here the CDR3 DNA reads TGTGCCAGCAGCGTAGGCGGGGGCGGGAATGAAAAACTGTTTTTT. This encodes CASSVGGGGNEKLFF. Drawing the rest from reference TRBV9 and TRBJ1-4, the complete variable domain is DSGVTQTPKHLITATGQRVTLRCSPRSGDLSVYWYQQSLDQGLQFLIQYYNGEERAKGNILERFSAQQFPDLHSELNLSSLELGDSALYFCASSVGGGGNEKLFFGSGTQLSVL.

The chain is built from TRBV7-9 and TRBJ2-3; no clear D gene. CDR3 length: 14 residues. Per germline, CDR1 SEHNR and CDR2 FQNEAQ (reference sequence). V gave up 2 bases and J gave up 3 bases, with 9 bases separating them. The DNA of the CDR3 is TGTGCCAGCAGCTTAAGTGCAGTAACAGATACGCAGTATTTT. It specifies CASSLSAVTDTQYF.

The chain couples TRBV6-6 to TRBJ2-7; the D gene is possibly TRBD1 (6 bases). The germline gives CDR1 MNHNY, CDR2 SVGAGI (reference sequence). Trimming removed 8 bases from V and 4 bases from J, with 18 bases in between. The CDR3 runs 14 residues. The CDR3 DNA reads TGTGCCAGCTCCCTTCGGTCCAGGGGATACGAGCAGTACTTC. Amino acid sequence: CASSLRSRGYEQYF.

The rearrangement uses TRBV10-3 and TRBJ2-1, with a tentative D call TRBD1 (6 bases). This CDR3 contains 14 residues. The germline CDR1 and CDR2 sequences are ENHRY and SYGVKD. V lost 6 bases, J lost 5 bases, and 14 bases lay in between. This CDR3 reads CAIRTGTPDNEQFF. The CDR3, as DNA: TGTGCCATCAGGACCGGGACACCCGACAATGAGCAGTTCTTC.

V and J are TRBV9 and TRBJ2-7, with D possibly being TRBD1 (5 bases). The CDR3 extends over 14 amino acids. Germline values: CDR1 SGDLS, CDR2 YYNGEE. V gave up 0 bases and J gave up 5 bases, with 12 bases separating them. The CDR3 sequence is CASSVVVETDEQYF. Written as DNA, the CDR3 is TGTGCCAGCAGCGTAGTGGTGGAGACAGACGAGCAGTACTTC.

The chain combines TRBV19 with TRBJ1-1; unclear D gene. Trimming cost V 8 bases and J 4 bases, with 11 bases left between them. The CDR3 covers 12 residues. The germline CDR1 and CDR2 sequences are LNHDA and SQIVND (reference sequence). The CDR3 region is CASAPGFTEAFF. CDR3 coding DNA: TGTGCCAGTGCCCCGGGGTTCACTGAAGCTTTCTTT.

The chain employs TRBV15 and TRBJ2-7, with 10 bases that match TRBD2. CDR1 is LNHNV, CDR2 YYDKDF, per germline (reference sequence). Trimming cost V 0 bases and J 4 bases; bases outside gene matches: 9. This CDR3 has 17 amino acids. DNA for the CDR3: TGTGCCACCAGCAGAGAACTTGCTAGCGGGAGACCGTACGAGCAGTACTTC. Encoded protein: CATSRELASGRPYEQYF.

The chain employs TRBV5-1 and TRBJ2-1, with 9 bases matching TRBD2. CDR1 is SGHRS, CDR2 YFSETQ, per germline. The CDR3 loop spans 16 amino acids. Germline trimming cut 5 bases from V and 0 bases from J; bases unmatched to any gene: 6. In DNA, the CDR3 is TGCGCCAGCAGATTTAGCGGGAGCTTCTCCTACAATGAGCAGTTCTTC. It translates to CASRFSGSFSYNEQFF.

J is TRBJ1-5 and V is TRBV9; tentatively, D is TRBD1 (5 bases). The CDR3 totals 15 residues. V was pared by 3 bases and J by 3 bases, with 13 bases between. The germline V gene has CDR1 SGDLS and CDR2 YYNGEE. The CDR3 DNA reads as TGTGCCAGCAGCGACTCTGACAGTTTCAATCAGCCCCAGCATTTT. Translating it yields CASSDSDSFNQPQHF.

The rearrangement links TRBV11-2 to TRBJ2-1; TRBD2 aligns across 8 bases. CDR1 is SGHAT and CDR2 is FQNNGV in the germline V gene. Trimming removed 0 bases from V and 8 bases from J; junction bases left unmatched: 3. The CDR3 covers 14 residues. CDR3: CASSLELAGDEQFF. Written as DNA, the CDR3 is TGTGCCAGCAGCTTAGAGCTAGCGGGTGATGAGCAGTTCTTC.